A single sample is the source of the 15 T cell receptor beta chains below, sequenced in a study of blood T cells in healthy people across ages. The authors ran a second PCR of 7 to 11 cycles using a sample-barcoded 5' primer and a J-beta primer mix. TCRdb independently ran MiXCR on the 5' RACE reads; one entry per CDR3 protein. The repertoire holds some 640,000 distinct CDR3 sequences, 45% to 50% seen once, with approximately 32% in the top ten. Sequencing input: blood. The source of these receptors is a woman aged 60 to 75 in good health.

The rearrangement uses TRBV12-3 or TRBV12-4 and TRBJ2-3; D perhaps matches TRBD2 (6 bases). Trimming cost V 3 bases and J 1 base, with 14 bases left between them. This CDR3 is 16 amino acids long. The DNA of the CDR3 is TGTGCCAGCAGTTTTACTGGCGGAGGGGGCACAGATACGCAGTATTTT. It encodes CASSFTGGGGTDTQYF.

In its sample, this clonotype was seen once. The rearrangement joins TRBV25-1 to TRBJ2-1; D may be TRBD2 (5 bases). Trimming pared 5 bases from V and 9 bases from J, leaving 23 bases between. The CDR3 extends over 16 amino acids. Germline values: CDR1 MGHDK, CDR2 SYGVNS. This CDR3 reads CASSTTTGSTSGEQFF. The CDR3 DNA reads TGTGCCAGCAGTACTACAACGGGAAGCACGTCGGGTGAGCAGTTCTTC.

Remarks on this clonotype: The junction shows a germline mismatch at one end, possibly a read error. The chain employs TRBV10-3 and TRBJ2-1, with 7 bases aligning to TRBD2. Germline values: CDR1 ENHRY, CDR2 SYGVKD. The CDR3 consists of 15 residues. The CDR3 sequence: CAISARGGSGNGQFF. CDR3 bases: TGTGCCATCAGCGCTCGGGGAGGGAGTGGTAATGGGCAGTTCTTC.

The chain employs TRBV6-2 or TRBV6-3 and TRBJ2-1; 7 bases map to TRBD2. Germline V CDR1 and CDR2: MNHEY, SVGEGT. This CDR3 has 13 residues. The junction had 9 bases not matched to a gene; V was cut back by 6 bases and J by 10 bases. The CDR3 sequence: CASRGRVVYEQFF. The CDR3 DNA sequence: TGTGCCAGCAGAGGGAGGGTCGTGTACGAGCAGTTCTTC.

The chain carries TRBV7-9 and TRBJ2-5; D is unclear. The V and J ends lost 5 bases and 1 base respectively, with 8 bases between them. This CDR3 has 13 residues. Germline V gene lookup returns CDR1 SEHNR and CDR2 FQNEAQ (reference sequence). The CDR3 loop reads CASSRTSQETQYF. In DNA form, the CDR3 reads TGTGCCAGCAGCAGAACTTCCCAAGAGACCCAGTACTTC.

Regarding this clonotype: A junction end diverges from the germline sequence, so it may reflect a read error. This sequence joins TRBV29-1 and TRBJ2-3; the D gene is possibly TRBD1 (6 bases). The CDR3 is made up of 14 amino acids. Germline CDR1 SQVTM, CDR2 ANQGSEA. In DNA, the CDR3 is TGCAGCGTTTCCCAGGATGGGGGCACGGATACGCAGTATTTT. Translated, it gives CSVSQDGGTDTQYF.

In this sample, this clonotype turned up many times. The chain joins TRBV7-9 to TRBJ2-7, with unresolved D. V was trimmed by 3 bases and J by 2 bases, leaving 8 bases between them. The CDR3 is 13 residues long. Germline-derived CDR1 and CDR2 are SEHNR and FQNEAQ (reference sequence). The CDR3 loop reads CASSLYSAYEQYF. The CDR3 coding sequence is TGTGCCAGCAGCTTGTACAGCGCCTACGAGCAGTACTTC. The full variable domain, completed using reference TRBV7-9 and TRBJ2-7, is DTGVSQNPRHKITKRGQNVTFRCDPISEHNRLYWYRQTLGQGPEFLTYFQNEAQLEKSRLLSDRFSAERPKGSFSTLEIQRTEQGDSAMYLCASSLYSAYEQYFGPGTRLTVT.

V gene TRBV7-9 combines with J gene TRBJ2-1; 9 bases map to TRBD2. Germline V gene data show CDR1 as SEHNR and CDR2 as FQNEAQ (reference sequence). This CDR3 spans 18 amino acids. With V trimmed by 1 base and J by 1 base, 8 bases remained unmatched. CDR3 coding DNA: TGTGCCAGCAGCTTAGGAGGGCCTAGCGGGAAATCCTACAATGAGCAGTTCTTC. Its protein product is CASSLGGPSGKSYNEQFF.

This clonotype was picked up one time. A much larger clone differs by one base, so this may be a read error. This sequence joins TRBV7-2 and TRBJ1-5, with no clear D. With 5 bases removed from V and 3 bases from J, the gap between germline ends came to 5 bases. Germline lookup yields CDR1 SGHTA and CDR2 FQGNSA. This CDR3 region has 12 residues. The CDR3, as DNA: TGTGCCAGCAGCATAAACAATCAGCCCCAGCATTTT. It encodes CASSINNQPQHF.

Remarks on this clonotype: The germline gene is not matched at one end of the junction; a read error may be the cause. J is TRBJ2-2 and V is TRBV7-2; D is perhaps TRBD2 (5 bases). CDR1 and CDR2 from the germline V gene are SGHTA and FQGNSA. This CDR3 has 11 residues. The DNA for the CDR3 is TGTGTCAGCAGCTCCTCGGGGAAGCTGTTTTTT. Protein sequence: CVSSSSGKLFF.

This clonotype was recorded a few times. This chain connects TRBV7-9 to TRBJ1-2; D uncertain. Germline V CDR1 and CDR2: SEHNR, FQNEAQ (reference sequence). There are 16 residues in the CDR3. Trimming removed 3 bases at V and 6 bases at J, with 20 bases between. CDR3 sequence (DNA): TGTGCCAGCAGCTTTAACAATCACGGACGAGATGATGGCTACACCTTC. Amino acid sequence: CASSFNNHGRDDGYTF.

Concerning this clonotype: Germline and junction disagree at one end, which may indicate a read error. This CDR3 reads CVIRWSGSSYNEQYF. Written as DNA, the CDR3 is TGTGTCATCCGGTGGAGCGGGAGCTCCTACAATGAGCAGTACTTC. This chain connects TRBV10-3 to TRBJ2-1; 8 nucleotides agree with TRBD2. Matching the DNA end better, TRBJ2-7 makes the J call doubtful. The CDR3 spans 15 residues. Germline CDR1 reads ENHRY; CDR2 reads SYGVKD.

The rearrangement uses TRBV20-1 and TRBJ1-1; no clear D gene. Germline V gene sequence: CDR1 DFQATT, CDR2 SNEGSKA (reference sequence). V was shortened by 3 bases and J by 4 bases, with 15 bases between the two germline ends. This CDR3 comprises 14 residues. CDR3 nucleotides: TGCAGTGCTAGCCACTCGACGGGGAGCACTGAAGCTTTCTTT. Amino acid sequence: CSASHSTGSTEAFF.

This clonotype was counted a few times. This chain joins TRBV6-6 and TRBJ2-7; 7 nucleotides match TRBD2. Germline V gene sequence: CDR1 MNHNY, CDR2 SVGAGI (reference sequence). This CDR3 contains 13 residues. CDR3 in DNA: TGTGCTACCCAAACCGGGACTAAATACGAGCAGTACTTC. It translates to CATQTGTKYEQYF.

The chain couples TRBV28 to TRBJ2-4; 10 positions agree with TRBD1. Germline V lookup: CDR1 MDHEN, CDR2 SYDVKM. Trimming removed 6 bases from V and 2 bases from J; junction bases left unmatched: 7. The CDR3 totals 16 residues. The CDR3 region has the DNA TGTGCCAGCAGCCCAAGGACAGGGGGGACCAAAAACATTCAGTACTTC. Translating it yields CASSPRTGGTKNIQYF.